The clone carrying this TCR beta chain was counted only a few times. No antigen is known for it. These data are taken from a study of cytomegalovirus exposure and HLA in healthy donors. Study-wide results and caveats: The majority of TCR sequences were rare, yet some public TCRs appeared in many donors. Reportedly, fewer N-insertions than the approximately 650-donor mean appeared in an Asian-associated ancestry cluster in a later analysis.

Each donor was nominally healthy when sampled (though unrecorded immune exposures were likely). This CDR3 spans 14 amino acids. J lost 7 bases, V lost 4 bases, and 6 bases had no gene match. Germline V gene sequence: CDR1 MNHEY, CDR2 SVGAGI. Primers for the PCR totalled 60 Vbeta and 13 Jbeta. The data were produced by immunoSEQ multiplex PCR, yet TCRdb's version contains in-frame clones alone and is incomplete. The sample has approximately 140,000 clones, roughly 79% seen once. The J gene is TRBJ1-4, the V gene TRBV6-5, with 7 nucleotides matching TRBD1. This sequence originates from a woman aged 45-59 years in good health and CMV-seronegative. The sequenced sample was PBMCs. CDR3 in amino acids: CASSLQGSGEKLFF. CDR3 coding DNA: TGTGCCAGCAGTTTACAGGGGTCCGGTGAAAAACTGTTTTTT.